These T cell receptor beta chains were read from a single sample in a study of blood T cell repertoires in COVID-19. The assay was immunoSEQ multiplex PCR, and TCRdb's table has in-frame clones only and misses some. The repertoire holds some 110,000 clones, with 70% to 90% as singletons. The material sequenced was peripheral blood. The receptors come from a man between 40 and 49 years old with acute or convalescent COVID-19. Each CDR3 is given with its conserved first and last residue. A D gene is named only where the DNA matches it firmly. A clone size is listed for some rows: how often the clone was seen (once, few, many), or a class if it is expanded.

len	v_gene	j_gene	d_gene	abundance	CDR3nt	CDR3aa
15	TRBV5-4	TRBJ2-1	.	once	TGTGCCAGCAGCGCCGCACCGAGCTCCTACAATGAGCAGTTCTTC	CASSAAPSSYNEQFF
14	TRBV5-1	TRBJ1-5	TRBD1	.	TGCGCCAGCAGCTCGGACAGGGCCAATCAGCCCCAGCATTTT	CASSSDRANQPQHF
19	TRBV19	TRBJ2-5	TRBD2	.	TGTGCCAGTAGTATTTCTCACCGAGGGATAGCGGGTCAGCGGGAGACCCAGTACTTC	CASSISHRGIAGQRETQYF
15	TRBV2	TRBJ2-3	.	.	TGTGCCAGCAGTGACCGGAGGGCTAGCACAGATACGCAGTATTTT	CASSDRRASTDTQYF
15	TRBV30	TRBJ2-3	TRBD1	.	TGTGCCTGGACCCGGGACAGGGGCCCCACAGATACGCAGTATTTT	CAWTRDRGPTDTQYF
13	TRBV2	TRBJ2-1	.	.	TGTGCCAGCAGTGGAGAAGGGGTGAATGAGCAGTTCTTC	CASSGEGVNEQFF
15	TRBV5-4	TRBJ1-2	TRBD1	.	TGTGCCAGCAGCCGAATGACAGGGGATAGCTATGGCTACACCTTC	CASSRMTGDSYGYTF
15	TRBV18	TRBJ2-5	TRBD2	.	TGTGCCAGCTCACCTACCGTAGCGGGATATGAGACCCAGTACTTC	CASSPTVAGYETQYF
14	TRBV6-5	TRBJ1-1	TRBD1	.	TGTGCCAGCAGCCAACGACAGGGACGCACTGAAGCTTTCTTT	CASSQRQGRTEAFF
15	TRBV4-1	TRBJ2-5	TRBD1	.	TGCGCCAGCAGCCGTCCGGGACAGGGGGCCGAGACCCAGTACTTC	CASSRPGQGAETQYF
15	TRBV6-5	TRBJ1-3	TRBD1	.	TGTGCCAGCAGTTATTCGGGACAGGGGGGAAACACCATATATTTT	CASSYSGQGGNTIYF
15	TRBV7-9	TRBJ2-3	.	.	TGTGCCAGCAGCTTAGTAGGCCTAGCGCCTGATACGCAGTATTTT	CASSLVGLAPDTQYF
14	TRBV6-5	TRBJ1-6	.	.	TGTGCCAGCAGTTACCGACAGACTAATTCACCCCTCCACTTT	CASSYRQTNSPLHF
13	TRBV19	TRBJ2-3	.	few	TGTGCCAGTAGTATAACCCAGGCAGATACGCAGTATTTT	CASSITQADTQYF
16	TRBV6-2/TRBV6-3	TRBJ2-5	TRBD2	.	TGTGCCAGCAGCACCATAGCGGGGTGGTCCCAAGAGACCCAGTACTTC	CASSTIAGWSQETQYF
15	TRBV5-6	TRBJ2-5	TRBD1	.	TGTGCCAGCAGCAGAGGACAGGGGGCTGGAGAGACCCAGTACTTC	CASSRGQGAGETQYF
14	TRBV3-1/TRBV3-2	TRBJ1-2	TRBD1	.	TGTGCCAGCAGCCCGGACAGGGGTGACTATGGCTACACCTTC	CASSPDRGDYGYTF
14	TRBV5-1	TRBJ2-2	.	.	TGCGCCAGCAGCTTGGCCGCAGGCACCGGGGAGCTGTTTTTT	CASSLAAGTGELFF
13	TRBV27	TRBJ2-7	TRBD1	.	TGTGCCAGCAGTTCAGGGGGCCTCTACGAGCAGTACTTC	CASSSGGLYEQYF
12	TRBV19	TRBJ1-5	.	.	TGTGCCAGTAGTTATAGCAATCAGCCCCAGCATTTT	CASSYSNQPQHF
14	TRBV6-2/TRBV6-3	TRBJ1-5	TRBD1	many	TGTGCCAGCAGTGTAGGGACAGAAAATCAGCCCCAGCATTTT	CASSVGTENQPQHF
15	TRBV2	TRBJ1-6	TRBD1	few	TGTGCCAGCAGTCCGAGAACAGGGGGCAATTCACCCCTCCACTTT	CASSPRTGGNSPLHF
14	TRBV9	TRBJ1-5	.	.	TGTGCCAGCAACGAAGGGGAATTGAATCAGCCCCAGCATTTT	CASNEGELNQPQHF
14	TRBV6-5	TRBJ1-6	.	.	TGTGCCAGCAGTTACCCCAGGGTAAATTCACCCCTCCACTTT	CASSYPRVNSPLHF
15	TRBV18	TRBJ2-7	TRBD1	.	TGTGCCAGCTCTCACGGACAGGGCAGGGCGTACGAGCAGTACTTC	CASSHGQGRAYEQYF
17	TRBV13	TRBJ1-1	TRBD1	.	TGTGCCAGCAGCTTAAAACCCTCCGGGGCAGGGGGCACTGAAGCTTTCTTT	CASSLKPSGAGGTEAFF
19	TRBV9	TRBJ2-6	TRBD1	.	TGTGCCAGCAGCGTAGCCCCGGACAGGGTAAGGTCTGGGGCCAACGTCCTGACTTTC	CASSVAPDRVRSGANVLTF
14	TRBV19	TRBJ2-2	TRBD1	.	TGTGCCAGTAGTGGGACAGGGAGAACCGGGGAGCTGTTTTTT	CASSGTGRTGELFF
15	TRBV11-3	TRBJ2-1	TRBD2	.	TGTGCCAGCAGCTTTACCGGGACTAGCGGCAATGAGCAGTTCTTC	CASSFTGTSGNEQFF
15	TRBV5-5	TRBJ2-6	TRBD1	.	TGTGCCAGCAGCGATACAGGGGCTGGGGCCAACGTCCTGACTTTC	CASSDTGAGANVLTF
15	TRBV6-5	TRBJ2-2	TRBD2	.	TGTGCCAGCAGTTATCTAGCGGGGGTGGCCGGGGAGCTGTTTTTT	CASSYLAGVAGELFF